The rows below give T cell receptor beta chains drawn from one sample of a study of blood T cell repertoires in COVID-19. Profiled with immunoSEQ multiplex PCR; TCRdb holds only in-frame clones, not every one. The table includes 130,000 to 150,000 clones, approximately 86% detected once. The material sequenced was peripheral blood. The origin of the receptors is a woman between 35 and 50 years old with active or convalescent COVID-19. CDR3s include the opening cysteine and the closing phenylalanine or tryptophan. Only some rows state a clone size, as once, few, many or a class for expanded clones.

clone size: NA; J gene: TRBJ2-3; V gene: TRBV5-1; CDR3 protein: CASSPQDRTDTQYF
clone size: NA; J gene: TRBJ2-1; V gene: TRBV6-2/TRBV6-3; CDR3 protein: CASSRLTANEQFF
clone size: NA; J gene: TRBJ1-1; V gene: TRBV14; CDR3 protein: CASRRDTYTEAFF
clone size: few; J gene: TRBJ2-3; V gene: TRBV10-2; CDR3 protein: CASSEGTGGRDTQYF
clone size: NA; J gene: TRBJ2-3; V gene: TRBV4-1; CDR3 protein: CASSQDSSSTDTQYF
clone size: NA; J gene: TRBJ2-1; V gene: TRBV7-8; CDR3 protein: CASSLGLAGGTYNEQFF
clone size: NA; J gene: TRBJ1-3; V gene: TRBV9; CDR3 protein: CASSRGQHSGNTIYF
clone size: NA; J gene: TRBJ2-7; V gene: TRBV6-6; CDR3 protein: CASSPTDRAYEQYF
clone size: once; J gene: TRBJ1-5; V gene: TRBV5-1; CDR3 protein: CASSSGSGSNQPQHF
clone size: NA; J gene: TRBJ2-7; V gene: TRBV12-3/TRBV12-4; CDR3 protein: CASSSQGFDEQYF
clone size: NA; J gene: TRBJ2-1; V gene: TRBV7-9; CDR3 protein: CASSFEELGLWFF
clone size: NA; J gene: TRBJ2-4; V gene: TRBV6-2/TRBV6-3; CDR3 protein: CASSYGLGSSGYIQYF
clone size: NA; J gene: TRBJ2-5; V gene: TRBV18; CDR3 protein: CASSPTRETQYF
clone size: NA; J gene: TRBJ2-3; V gene: TRBV7-2; CDR3 protein: CASSLDRAPYRGTDTQYF
clone size: NA; J gene: TRBJ1-1; V gene: TRBV19; CDR3 protein: CASSIATGGTEAFF
clone size: NA; J gene: TRBJ1-6; V gene: TRBV18; CDR3 protein: CASSPEGTVNNSPLHF
clone size: once; J gene: TRBJ2-7; V gene: TRBV5-6; CDR3 protein: CASSLDRGTYEQYF
clone size: once; J gene: TRBJ2-7; V gene: TRBV11-3; CDR3 protein: CASSLRGTGLSYEQYF
clone size: NA; J gene: TRBJ1-2; V gene: TRBV19; CDR3 protein: CASSIWSHGTNYGYTF
clone size: NA; J gene: TRBJ2-1; V gene: TRBV11-2; CDR3 protein: CASSLGSSGRAARNEQFF
clone size: NA; J gene: TRBJ2-1; V gene: TRBV19; CDR3 protein: CASSIGLAGNEQFF
clone size: many; J gene: TRBJ1-5; V gene: TRBV6-1; CDR3 protein: CASSDPGGSNQPQHF
clone size: few; J gene: TRBJ2-1; V gene: TRBV19; CDR3 protein: CASSIDRRRGSYNEQFF
clone size: NA; J gene: TRBJ1-2; V gene: TRBV28; CDR3 protein: CASSLMTGPYGYTF
clone size: NA; J gene: TRBJ2-7; V gene: TRBV6-2/TRBV6-3; CDR3 protein: CASSDNGEQYF
clone size: NA; J gene: TRBJ1-2; V gene: TRBV18; CDR3 protein: CASSPYEGRGTEDYGYTF
clone size: NA; J gene: TRBJ2-7; V gene: TRBV7-2; CDR3 protein: CASSSYLNGEQYF
clone size: NA; J gene: TRBJ2-6; V gene: TRBV19; CDR3 protein: CASSPRDRERFGVSGANVLTF
clone size: many; J gene: TRBJ1-2; V gene: TRBV19; CDR3 protein: CASSMTGYRGYTF
clone size: few; J gene: TRBJ1-6; V gene: TRBV18; CDR3 protein: CASSPTSGGSPLHF
clone size: NA; J gene: TRBJ1-2; V gene: TRBV11-2; CDR3 protein: CASSPLNRLYGYTF
clone size: NA; J gene: TRBJ2-2; V gene: TRBV11-3; CDR3 protein: CASSLDSGTGGTGELFF
clone size: NA; J gene: TRBJ2-2; V gene: TRBV4-3; CDR3 protein: CASSHGRGGREGTGELFF
clone size: NA; J gene: TRBJ1-2; V gene: TRBV5-6; CDR3 protein: CASSFRWSTASVGGYTF
clone size: NA; J gene: TRBJ1-1; V gene: TRBV19; CDR3 protein: CASRPRGRVRTEAFF
clone size: NA; J gene: TRBJ2-4; V gene: TRBV6-1; CDR3 protein: CASSEDGRGPAKNIQYF
clone size: NA; J gene: TRBJ2-6; V gene: TRBV18; CDR3 protein: CASSPPSSGANVLTF
clone size: NA; J gene: TRBJ2-1; V gene: TRBV9; CDR3 protein: CASSVGGRGYEQFF
clone size: few; J gene: TRBJ1-2; V gene: TRBV6-2/TRBV6-3; CDR3 protein: CASSRTGDGGGYTF
clone size: NA; J gene: TRBJ2-1; V gene: TRBV24-1; CDR3 protein: CATSDLPTRDGTSGRRGVHNEQFF
clone size: NA; J gene: TRBJ1-1; V gene: TRBV11-2; CDR3 protein: CASSPGEGLNTEAFF
clone size: NA; J gene: TRBJ1-2; V gene: TRBV10-3; CDR3 protein: CATASPSGGYTF
clone size: NA; J gene: TRBJ2-7; V gene: TRBV11-2; CDR3 protein: CASSLEPRRGEQYF
clone size: NA; J gene: TRBJ1-6; V gene: TRBV19; CDR3 protein: CASSIDPGNSPLHF